The 29 T cell receptor beta chains below all came from one sample that was sequenced in a study of T cell responses to AZD1222 COVID-19 vaccine. The method was immunoSEQ multiplex PCR; TCRdb's version includes in-frame clones alone and lacks a portion of them. Of roughly 100,000 clones listed, roughly 84% are singletons. Sequencing was performed on peripheral blood, taken on day 0 of AZD1222 vaccination. The receptors come from an adult in good health.

V and J are TRBV5-1 and TRBJ2-5, with no clear D. Germline V gene data show CDR1 as SGHRS and CDR2 as YFSETQ. V dropped 0 bases and J dropped 2 bases, with 14 bases sitting between them. This CDR3 spans 16 amino acids. The CDR3 sequence: CASSLAGQQAQETQYF. CDR3 DNA sequence: TGCGCCAGCAGCTTGGCTGGGCAGCAAGCACAAGAGACCCAGTACTTC. The full variable domain, with the rest looked up from reference TRBV5-1 and TRBJ2-5, is KAGVTQTPRYLIKTRGQQVTLSCSPISGHRSVSWYQQTPGQGLQFLFEYFSETQRNKGNFPGRFSGRQFSNSRSEMNVSTLELGDSALYLCASSLAGQQAQETQYFGPGTRLLVL.

The V and J genes are TRBV27 and TRBJ2-5; TRBD2 matches 7 bases. Germline CDR1 is MNHEY and CDR2 is SMNVEV (reference sequence). V shed 2 bases and J 7 bases; nucleotides not matched to a gene: 4. The CDR3 is made up of 13 amino acids. Here the CDR3 DNA reads TGTGCCAGCAGTTTAAAGCGGGGAGGGACCCAGTACTTC. Its translation is CASSLKRGGTQYF.

The chain uses TRBV30 and TRBJ1-5; possibly TRBD1 for D (5 bases). Germline CDR1 reads GTSNPN; CDR2 reads SVGIG (reference sequence). The V end lost 4 bases, the J end lost 3 bases, and 10 bases lay between the germline ends. The CDR3 has 13 residues. The CDR3 nucleotides are TGTGCCTGGACCCAGGGAAACAATCAGCCCCAGCATTTT. Translated, it gives CAWTQGNNQPQHF.

The rearrangement uses TRBV25-1 and TRBJ1-1; D is perhaps TRBD1 (5 bases). V lost 4 bases and J lost 7, with 10 bases in between. The length of the CDR3 is 12 residues. Germline loops: CDR1 MGHDK, CDR2 SYGVNS. The CDR3 sequence is CASSGGTFEAFF. The DNA of the CDR3 is TGTGCCAGCAGTGGGGGGACTTTTGAAGCTTTCTTT.

This rearrangement joins TRBV28 to TRBJ1-6, with TRBD1 as a possible D gene (5 bases). The CDR3 has 15 residues. CDR1 is MDHEN, CDR2 SYDVKM, per germline. V was trimmed by 4 bases and J by 7 bases, leaving 14 bases between them. CDR3 sequence: CASSSPSGVNSPLHF. Written as DNA, the CDR3 is TGTGCCAGCAGTTCCCCTTCGGGGGTAAATTCACCCCTCCACTTT.

The chain links TRBV5-1 to TRBJ2-1, with a weak D call TRBD2 (6 bases). Trimming removed 6 bases at V and 2 bases at J, with 15 bases between. CDR3 size: 15 residues. Germline V gene data show CDR1 as SGHRS and CDR2 as YFSETQ. The CDR3 bases are TGCGCCAGCACCCTCCGCGGGGCAACCTACAATGAGCAGTTCTTC. Its protein product is CASTLRGATYNEQFF.

J is TRBJ2-2 and V is TRBV15; tentatively, D is TRBD2 (6 bases). This CDR3 comprises 16 residues. Trimming cost V 0 bases and J 1 base, with 9 bases left between them. Germline V gene sequence: CDR1 LNHNV, CDR2 YYDKDF (reference sequence). CDR3 in amino acids: CATSRDAGMNTGELFF. For the CDR3, the DNA is TGTGCCACCAGCAGAGATGCGGGGATGAACACCGGGGAGCTGTTTTTT.

V gene TRBV28 combines with J gene TRBJ1-5; D may be TRBD1 (5 bases). Germline CDR1 reads MDHEN; CDR2 reads SYDVKM. The V end was cut by 7 bases, the J end by 0 bases, with 16 bases between. This CDR3 has 16 amino acids. CDR3 amino acids: CASIPRGRYSNQPQHF. In nucleotides, the CDR3 is TGTGCCAGCATTCCAAGGGGCAGATATAGCAATCAGCCCCAGCATTTT.

The V gene is TRBV5-1, the J gene TRBJ2-5; 12 bases line up with TRBD2. The CDR3 length is 14 residues. The trim removed 3 bases at V and 5 bases at J, leaving 2 bases unmatched. Looked up from germline, CDR1 is SGHRS and CDR2 is YFSETQ. The DNA for the CDR3 is TGCGCCAGCAGCTGGGGACTAGCGGGTGAGACCCAGTACTTC. Translated, it gives CASSWGLAGETQYF.

The chain links TRBV6-5 to TRBJ1-5, with D hard to call. This CDR3 comprises 14 residues. The germline CDR1 and CDR2 sequences are MNHEY and SVGAGI. Trimming took 2 bases from V and 7 from J, leaving 12 bases between them. This CDR3 reads CASSYQPARQPQHF. The CDR3 nucleotides are TGTGCCAGCAGTTACCAGCCGGCGAGGCAGCCCCAGCATTTT.

The chain is built from TRBV6-5 and TRBJ2-1, with 13 positions matching TRBD2. The V gene end was trimmed by 6 bases and the J gene end by 9 bases; junction bases not matched to a gene: 8. The CDR3 extends over 15 amino acids. Germline V CDR1 and CDR2: MNHEY, SVGAGI. The CDR3 here is CASRQLAGGLGEQFF. In nucleotides, the CDR3 is TGTGCCAGCAGGCAACTAGCGGGGGGGCTCGGTGAGCAGTTCTTC.

The chain couples TRBV2 to TRBJ2-3; the D is unclear. Germline CDR1 and CDR2: SNHLY and FYNNEI. Trimming removed 4 bases at V and 2 bases at J, with 13 bases between. This CDR3 region has 15 residues. The chain's CDR3 is CASSAYRASTDTQYF. The DNA of the CDR3 is TGTGCCAGCAGTGCTTACCGGGCCTCCACAGATACGCAGTATTTT.

This chain connects TRBV9 to TRBJ2-2, with 15 bases identical to TRBD2. The germline V gene encodes CDR1 SGDLS and CDR2 YYNGEE. The CDR3 covers 18 residues. V lost 2 bases to trimming and J lost 5 bases; unmatched junction nucleotides: 7. CDR3: CASSVGTSGGLRTGELFF. DNA for the CDR3: TGTGCCAGCAGCGTCGGGACTAGCGGGGGGCTTCGGACCGGGGAGCTGTTTTTT.

The rearrangement links TRBV2 to TRBJ1-1; D possibly corresponds to TRBD1 (5 bases). The CDR3 consists of 12 residues. Germline assignment: CDR1 SNHLY and CDR2 FYNNEI. V dropped 0 bases and J dropped 10 bases, with 9 bases sitting between them. This CDR3 reads CASSEALQGAFF. CDR3 DNA sequence: TGTGCCAGCAGTGAAGCGCTGCAGGGAGCTTTCTTT.

V gene TRBV5-6 combines with J gene TRBJ2-5; no firm D call. V gave up 3 bases and J gave up 5 bases, with 5 bases separating them. Per the germline V gene, CDR1 is SGHDT and CDR2 is YYEEEE. CDR3 length: 11 amino acids. CDR3: CASSSRETQYF. The CDR3 DNA follows: TGTGCCAGCAGCTCGAGGGAGACCCAGTACTTC.

V usage is TRBV5-1 and J usage is TRBJ2-1, with a possible D match to TRBD2 (6 bases). V gave up 0 bases and J gave up 2 bases, with 12 bases separating them. This CDR3 comprises 16 residues. CDR1 is SGHRS and CDR2 is YFSETQ in the germline V gene. The CDR3 nucleotides read TGCGCCAGCAGCTTGGCCATGTGGGGGGCCTACAATGAGCAGTTCTTC. Translating it yields CASSLAMWGAYNEQFF.

The chain employs TRBV28 and TRBJ1-2; 11 nucleotides line up with TRBD1. V lost 3 bases and J lost 11; bases outside the gene matches: 5. The CDR3 is 13 amino acids. The germline V gene has CDR1 MDHEN and CDR2 SYDVKM. CDR3 loop: CASSLGTGGDYTF. CDR3 DNA sequence: TGTGCCAGCAGTTTGGGGACAGGGGGGGATTACACCTTC.

In this sample, this clone turned up once. This chain joins TRBV12-5 and TRBJ2-3; D is undetermined. The CDR3 is 12 amino acids. V gave up 0 bases and J gave up 7 bases, with 5 bases separating them. Germline assignment: CDR1 LGHNT and CDR2 FRNRAP. The CDR3 is CASGLVRNTQYF. The CDR3 nucleotides read TGTGCTAGTGGTTTGGTACGAAATACGCAGTATTTT.

The chain has TRBV28 and TRBJ1-2, with D possibly being TRBD1 (6 bases). Germline loops: CDR1 MDHEN, CDR2 SYDVKM. The CDR3 consists of 12 residues. Between the trimmed V and J ends, which lost 5 bases and 8 bases, there was a span of 12 bases. The CDR3 nucleotides read TGTGCCAGCAGTCGGGACACCTGGGGCTACACCTTC. Translating it yields CASSRDTWGYTF.

The chain uses TRBV5-1 and TRBJ1-1, with D perhaps matching TRBD1 (5 bases). V gave up 0 bases and J gave up 3 bases, with 6 bases separating them. Per germline, CDR1 SGHRS and CDR2 YFSETQ. The CDR3 consists of 13 residues. In nucleotides, the CDR3 is TGCGCCAGCAGCTTGGCGGGGGACACTGAAGCTTTCTTT. Its translation is CASSLAGDTEAFF.

V gene TRBV7-6 combines with J gene TRBJ1-5; D remains ambiguous. Trimming took 4 bases from V and 2 from J, leaving 6 bases between them. The CDR3 spans 13 residues. Germline CDR1 and CDR2: SGHVS and FNYEAQ. The CDR3 DNA sequence: TGTGCCAGCAGCTCCAACCGCAATCAGCCCCAGCATTTT. Protein: CASSSNRNQPQHF.

This clone was seen a handful of times. This CDR3 reads CASSVGLGPHTEAFF. The CDR3 nucleotides are TGTGCCAGCAGCGTAGGACTGGGCCCCCACACTGAAGCTTTCTTT. The chain has TRBV9 and TRBJ1-1; D not resolved. Germline V lookup: CDR1 SGDLS, CDR2 YYNGEE. CDR3 length: 15 residues. Trimming stripped 0 bases from V and 3 bases from J, with 12 bases between.

The chain uses TRBV5-8 and TRBJ1-1; 8 bases line up with TRBD1. The CDR3 runs to 15 residues. Germline V gene data show CDR1 as SGHTS and CDR2 as YDEGEE. The J segment lost 1 base and the V segment lost 4 bases, leaving 6 bases of the junction unmatched. CDR3: CASSVRTGPNTEAFF. The CDR3 coding sequence is TGTGCCAGCAGCGTACGGACAGGGCCGAACACTGAAGCTTTCTTT.

The V call is TRBV6-5, the J call TRBJ1-1; 9 bases map to TRBD1. Per the germline V gene, CDR1 is MNHEY and CDR2 is SVGAGI. CDR3 length: 15 residues. V shed 2 bases, J shed 1 base, and the junction held 2 bases outside the gene matches. The CDR3 nucleotides are TGTGCCAGCAGTTACACGGACAGGGGGAACACTGAAGCTTTCTTT. Encoded protein: CASSYTDRGNTEAFF.

This rearrangement joins TRBV9 to TRBJ1-6, with D uncertain. Germline V gene lookup returns CDR1 SGDLS and CDR2 YYNGEE. V was cut by 5 bases and J by 4 bases, with 13 bases left in between. CDR3 length: 15 residues. CDR3 DNA sequence: TGTGCCAGCAGTGAGGAGCTGCGGTATAATTCACCCCTCCACTTT. It is translated as CASSEELRYNSPLHF.

This chain links TRBV7-9 with TRBJ1-6, with D possibly matching TRBD1 (5 bases). The CDR3 is 14 amino acids. From germline, CDR1 is SEHNR and CDR2 FQNEAQ (reference sequence). V shed 3 bases and J shed 14 bases, with 17 bases lying between them. The CDR3 spells CASSFNGESRALHF. Written as DNA, the CDR3 is TGTGCCAGCAGCTTCAACGGGGAGAGCAGGGCCCTCCACTTT.

The CDR3 here is CASSYASKTYEQYF. In DNA form, the CDR3 reads TGTGCCAGCAGTTACGCCTCAAAAACTTACGAGCAGTACTTC. The chain joins TRBV6-5 to TRBJ2-7; no clear D. CDR3 size: 14 residues. The germline gives CDR1 MNHEY, CDR2 SVGAGI. V dropped 2 bases and J dropped 4 bases, with 12 bases sitting between them.

The count of this clone is one. The chain uses TRBV7-8 and TRBJ1-2; the match to TRBD1 covers 7 bases. The CDR3 loop spans 14 amino acids. V gave up 1 base and J gave up 3 bases; unmatched junction bases: 2. The germline CDR1 and CDR2 sequences are SGHVS and FQNEAQ. DNA for the CDR3: TGTGCCAGCAGCTTAGGGGACAGCCACTATGGCTACACCTTC. Its protein product is CASSLGDSHYGYTF.

V usage is TRBV5-1 and J usage is TRBJ1-1, with 7 bases aligning to TRBD1. The germline V gene encodes CDR1 SGHRS and CDR2 YFSETQ. V lost 0 bases and J lost 6; bases outside the gene matches: 5. This CDR3 has 14 residues. CDR3 sequence reads: CASSLGQGFPEAFF. CDR3 nucleotides: TGCGCCAGCAGCTTGGGACAGGGCTTTCCTGAAGCTTTCTTT.